This T cell receptor (beta chain) is from a study of technical replicates of blood from a handful of donors. Profiled with immunoSEQ multiplex PCR; TCRdb holds only in-frame clones, not every one. The table includes approximately 73,000 clones, 80% to 95% detected once. This receptor was identified in a human donor in good health. The material sequenced was T cells isolated from PBMCs.

CDR3: CASSVASRGRISETQYF. The CDR3 nucleotides read TGTGCCAGCAGCGTAGCTTCTAGAGGAAGGATTTCAGAGACCCAGTACTTC. The chain is built from TRBV9 and TRBJ2-5; D is ambiguous. The CDR3 covers 17 residues. Germline V gene lookup returns CDR1 SGDLS and CDR2 YYNGEE. V was shortened by 0 bases and J by 4 bases, with 19 bases between the two germline ends.